This T cell receptor (beta chain) is drawn from a study of breast tumors, draining lymph nodes, adjacent tissues. Regarding the study as a whole: Findings are consistent with lymph node origin and intratumoral expansion of most tumor T cells. That most tumor T cells come from lymph nodes remained unproven. Tumor and nontumor repertoires were significantly more similar in luminal-like than in basal-like breast cancer. Tumors had less TCR diversity than lymph nodes, more than nontumor tissue.

This clonotype was recorded many times. Its antigen is currently unknown. V trimming: 4 bases; J trimming: 6 bases; junction bases outside the gene matches: 14. The CDR3 length is 17 residues. Germline assignment: CDR1 SGHRS and CDR2 YFSETQ. TCRdb reprocessed the multiplex PCR reads with MiXCR, giving one entry per CDR3 protein. Altogether around 130,000 distinct CDR3 sequences are present, about 20% being singletons, with the ten largest covering around 3.5%. The lymph nodes were axillary draining lymph nodes from breast cancer patients. The sequence derives from a female donor with breast cancer. Some clones in this sample may be carry-over from other donors' samples. Material for sequencing was axillary lymph node tissue. J is TRBJ2-3 and V is TRBV5-1, with 10 bases aligning to TRBD2. CDR3 loop: CASSRGLLSGGADTQYF. The CDR3 DNA is TGCGCCAGCAGCCGAGGACTCTTGAGCGGGGGGGCCGATACGCAGTATTTT.